The present entry profiles one T cell receptor beta chain with its context. The data were taken from a study of blood T cell repertoires in COVID-19. Overall study context: PBMCs, B-cell-depleted T cells, or T cells provided the cDNA or gDNA that made up the material.

V lost 7 bases, J lost 0 bases, and 11 bases lay in between. Germline V gene data show CDR1 as MNHEY and CDR2 as SMNVEV (reference sequence). CDR3 length: 14 amino acids. Methods used by the authors: Cell counts per sample came from amplifying reference gene primers. Sequencing used immunoSEQ multiplex PCR; TCRdb keeps in-frame clones, though not all of them. The V and J calls and clone size come from that table; D and trimming were worked out from the DNA. The sample includes approximately 210,000 clones, 83% of them seen just once. The origin of this receptor is a middle-aged man with active or convalescent COVID-19. Material for sequencing was peripheral blood. The V gene is TRBV27, the J gene TRBJ2-3; tentative D call: TRBD2 (6 bases). The CDR3 DNA sequence: TGTGCCAGCATCCCGCGGGGTAGCACAGATACGCAGTATTTT. It encodes CASIPRGSTDTQYF.